This record concerns one T cell receptor beta chain sequence. The antigen is not known. The data belong to a study of blood T cells in healthy people across ages. Broader study findings: Unsorted PBMCs ruled out conclusive naive versus antigen-experienced comparison. It was the long-lived donors that had more naive CD4+ cells and higher diversity than aged donors.

Per germline, CDR1 GTSNPN and CDR2 SVGIG (reference sequence). The junction had 9 bases not matched to a gene; V was cut back by 0 bases and J by 5 bases. This CDR3 spans 15 amino acids. Healthy individuals of Caucasian origin from Russia, aged about 6 to 100, served as donors. Primed by a sample-barcoded 5' primer and a J-beta primer mix, a second PCR proceeded for about 6 to 12 cycles. TCRdb passed the 5' RACE reads through MiXCR, listing each CDR3 protein once. This sample yields roughly 1,300,000 distinct CDR3 sequences, of which roughly 64% are seen a single time; 6.7% belongs to the top ten. The source of this sequence is a man younger than 30 in good health. Sequenced material: blood. The chain joins TRBV30 to TRBJ2-7, with 8 bases lining up with TRBD2. Here the CDR3 DNA reads TGTGCCTGGAGTGTTACCGGGACTAGTTTCCACGAGCAGTACTTC. Amino acid sequence: CAWSVTGTSFHEQYF.